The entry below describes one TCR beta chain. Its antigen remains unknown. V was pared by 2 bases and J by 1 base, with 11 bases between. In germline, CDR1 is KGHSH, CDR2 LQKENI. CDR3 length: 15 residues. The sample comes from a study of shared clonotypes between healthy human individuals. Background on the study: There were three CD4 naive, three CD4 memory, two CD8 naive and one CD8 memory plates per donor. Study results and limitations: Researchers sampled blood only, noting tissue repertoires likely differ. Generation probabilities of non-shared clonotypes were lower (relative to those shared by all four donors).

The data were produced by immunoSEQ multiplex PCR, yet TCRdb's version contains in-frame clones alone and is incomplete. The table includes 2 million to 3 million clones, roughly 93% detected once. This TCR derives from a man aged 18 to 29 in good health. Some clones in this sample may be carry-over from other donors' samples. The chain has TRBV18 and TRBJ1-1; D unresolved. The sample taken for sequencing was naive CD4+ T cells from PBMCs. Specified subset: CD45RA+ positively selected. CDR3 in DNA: TGTGCCAGCTCACCAGGGCAGGTCAAGAACACTGAAGCTTTCTTT. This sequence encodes CASSPGQVKNTEAFF.